The entry below describes one T cell receptor (beta chain). In this sample, this clone turned up once. No antigen is known for it. No per-base quality is available; no much larger clone lies one base away. The immunoSEQ Assay, a bias-controlled multiplex PCR, was used to amplify TCRbeta CDR3 regions from genomic DNA. On the authors' methods: The number of nucleated cells in each sample was estimated from the amplification of reference gene primers within the assay. To quantify the absolute abundance of each unique TCRbeta CDR3 rearrangement, sequence reads were collapsed and filtered. Productive Simpson clonality was computed per sample as the square root of Simpson's diversity index over productive rearrangements. The clones in this table, taken by TCRdb from immuneACCESS, are in-frame only. Not every clone is retained; where verified, under half of the shortfall comes from an unresolved V gene, and the cause of the rest is unknown. That table is the source of V, J and clone size, and D and trimming were worked out from the DNA. Recorded for this sample are more than 250,000 clones; around 86% of them occurred a single time. The ten largest clones add up to around 9.3% of the sample.

This sample was included in a study of blood T cell repertoires in COVID-19 (dated by TCRdb to 2019 to 2021). In terms of the full investigation: Samples covering the acute and convalescent phases of COVID-19 were provided by collaborators in the United States, Italy and Spain. Where available, HLA class I and class II types were taken from metadata supplied by the sample provider and were not determined by assay-based typing. The material from the prospective study consisted of cDNA or gDNA derived from T cells, B-cell-depleted T cells, or PBMCs. Subjects who had been exposed to COVID-19, were actively infected with it, or had recovered from it provided the deeply sampled blood TCRbeta repertoires that made up the dataset. The samples were drawn from two sources: the first 160 participants of the ongoing ImmuneRACE study, and about 1,300 subjects contributed by 6 global collaborators. A freely available public database, intended as a resource for researchers studying the immune response to SARS-CoV-2, is where the repertoires were released. A de-identified subject ID, COVID-19 status, age in years and sex were almost always included in the sample metadata.

Enrolling through a virtual design, the prospective study's participants ranged in age from roughly 18 to 95 years and lived across roughly 23 United States geographic areas. In the prospective study, cohorts were assigned on the basis of participant-reported clinical history obtained from a screening survey and a study questionnaire. Recovered participants in ImmuneRACE Cohort 3 were defined by two consecutive negative NP/OP PCR tests, clearance by a healthcare professional, or resolution of symptoms. In the prospective study, whole blood, serum and a nasopharyngeal or oropharyngeal swab were collected from each participant by mobile phlebotomists. Over a 2-month period, participants in the prospective study had the option of providing additional blood draws and questionnaires. Before DNA extraction, prospective study blood samples were shipped either frozen or at room temperature. CDR1 SGHTA and CDR2 FQGTGA were looked up in the germline V gene. The CDR3 has 16 amino acids, counting the end cysteine and phenylalanine. The kept DNA is CDR3 alone, 48 bases in frame from the first base. Unmatched junction bases come to 4, with V trimmed by 3 bases and J by 2 bases.

Points the paper makes about the study in general: How much clinical and demographic metadata was included differed by source and by participant, and the metadata was provided uncurated.

This TCR came from a woman aged 18-29 years who had recovered from COVID-19. The V and J genes are TRBV7-3 and TRBJ2-6; TRBD1 matches 7 bases in the middle. Sequencing was carried out using PBMCs or T cells enriched from blood (not recorded which). CDR3 loop: CASSFFQGAGANVLTF. In nucleotides, the sequence is TGTGCCAGCAGCTTTTTTCAGGGGGCTGGGGCCAACGTCCTGACTTTC.